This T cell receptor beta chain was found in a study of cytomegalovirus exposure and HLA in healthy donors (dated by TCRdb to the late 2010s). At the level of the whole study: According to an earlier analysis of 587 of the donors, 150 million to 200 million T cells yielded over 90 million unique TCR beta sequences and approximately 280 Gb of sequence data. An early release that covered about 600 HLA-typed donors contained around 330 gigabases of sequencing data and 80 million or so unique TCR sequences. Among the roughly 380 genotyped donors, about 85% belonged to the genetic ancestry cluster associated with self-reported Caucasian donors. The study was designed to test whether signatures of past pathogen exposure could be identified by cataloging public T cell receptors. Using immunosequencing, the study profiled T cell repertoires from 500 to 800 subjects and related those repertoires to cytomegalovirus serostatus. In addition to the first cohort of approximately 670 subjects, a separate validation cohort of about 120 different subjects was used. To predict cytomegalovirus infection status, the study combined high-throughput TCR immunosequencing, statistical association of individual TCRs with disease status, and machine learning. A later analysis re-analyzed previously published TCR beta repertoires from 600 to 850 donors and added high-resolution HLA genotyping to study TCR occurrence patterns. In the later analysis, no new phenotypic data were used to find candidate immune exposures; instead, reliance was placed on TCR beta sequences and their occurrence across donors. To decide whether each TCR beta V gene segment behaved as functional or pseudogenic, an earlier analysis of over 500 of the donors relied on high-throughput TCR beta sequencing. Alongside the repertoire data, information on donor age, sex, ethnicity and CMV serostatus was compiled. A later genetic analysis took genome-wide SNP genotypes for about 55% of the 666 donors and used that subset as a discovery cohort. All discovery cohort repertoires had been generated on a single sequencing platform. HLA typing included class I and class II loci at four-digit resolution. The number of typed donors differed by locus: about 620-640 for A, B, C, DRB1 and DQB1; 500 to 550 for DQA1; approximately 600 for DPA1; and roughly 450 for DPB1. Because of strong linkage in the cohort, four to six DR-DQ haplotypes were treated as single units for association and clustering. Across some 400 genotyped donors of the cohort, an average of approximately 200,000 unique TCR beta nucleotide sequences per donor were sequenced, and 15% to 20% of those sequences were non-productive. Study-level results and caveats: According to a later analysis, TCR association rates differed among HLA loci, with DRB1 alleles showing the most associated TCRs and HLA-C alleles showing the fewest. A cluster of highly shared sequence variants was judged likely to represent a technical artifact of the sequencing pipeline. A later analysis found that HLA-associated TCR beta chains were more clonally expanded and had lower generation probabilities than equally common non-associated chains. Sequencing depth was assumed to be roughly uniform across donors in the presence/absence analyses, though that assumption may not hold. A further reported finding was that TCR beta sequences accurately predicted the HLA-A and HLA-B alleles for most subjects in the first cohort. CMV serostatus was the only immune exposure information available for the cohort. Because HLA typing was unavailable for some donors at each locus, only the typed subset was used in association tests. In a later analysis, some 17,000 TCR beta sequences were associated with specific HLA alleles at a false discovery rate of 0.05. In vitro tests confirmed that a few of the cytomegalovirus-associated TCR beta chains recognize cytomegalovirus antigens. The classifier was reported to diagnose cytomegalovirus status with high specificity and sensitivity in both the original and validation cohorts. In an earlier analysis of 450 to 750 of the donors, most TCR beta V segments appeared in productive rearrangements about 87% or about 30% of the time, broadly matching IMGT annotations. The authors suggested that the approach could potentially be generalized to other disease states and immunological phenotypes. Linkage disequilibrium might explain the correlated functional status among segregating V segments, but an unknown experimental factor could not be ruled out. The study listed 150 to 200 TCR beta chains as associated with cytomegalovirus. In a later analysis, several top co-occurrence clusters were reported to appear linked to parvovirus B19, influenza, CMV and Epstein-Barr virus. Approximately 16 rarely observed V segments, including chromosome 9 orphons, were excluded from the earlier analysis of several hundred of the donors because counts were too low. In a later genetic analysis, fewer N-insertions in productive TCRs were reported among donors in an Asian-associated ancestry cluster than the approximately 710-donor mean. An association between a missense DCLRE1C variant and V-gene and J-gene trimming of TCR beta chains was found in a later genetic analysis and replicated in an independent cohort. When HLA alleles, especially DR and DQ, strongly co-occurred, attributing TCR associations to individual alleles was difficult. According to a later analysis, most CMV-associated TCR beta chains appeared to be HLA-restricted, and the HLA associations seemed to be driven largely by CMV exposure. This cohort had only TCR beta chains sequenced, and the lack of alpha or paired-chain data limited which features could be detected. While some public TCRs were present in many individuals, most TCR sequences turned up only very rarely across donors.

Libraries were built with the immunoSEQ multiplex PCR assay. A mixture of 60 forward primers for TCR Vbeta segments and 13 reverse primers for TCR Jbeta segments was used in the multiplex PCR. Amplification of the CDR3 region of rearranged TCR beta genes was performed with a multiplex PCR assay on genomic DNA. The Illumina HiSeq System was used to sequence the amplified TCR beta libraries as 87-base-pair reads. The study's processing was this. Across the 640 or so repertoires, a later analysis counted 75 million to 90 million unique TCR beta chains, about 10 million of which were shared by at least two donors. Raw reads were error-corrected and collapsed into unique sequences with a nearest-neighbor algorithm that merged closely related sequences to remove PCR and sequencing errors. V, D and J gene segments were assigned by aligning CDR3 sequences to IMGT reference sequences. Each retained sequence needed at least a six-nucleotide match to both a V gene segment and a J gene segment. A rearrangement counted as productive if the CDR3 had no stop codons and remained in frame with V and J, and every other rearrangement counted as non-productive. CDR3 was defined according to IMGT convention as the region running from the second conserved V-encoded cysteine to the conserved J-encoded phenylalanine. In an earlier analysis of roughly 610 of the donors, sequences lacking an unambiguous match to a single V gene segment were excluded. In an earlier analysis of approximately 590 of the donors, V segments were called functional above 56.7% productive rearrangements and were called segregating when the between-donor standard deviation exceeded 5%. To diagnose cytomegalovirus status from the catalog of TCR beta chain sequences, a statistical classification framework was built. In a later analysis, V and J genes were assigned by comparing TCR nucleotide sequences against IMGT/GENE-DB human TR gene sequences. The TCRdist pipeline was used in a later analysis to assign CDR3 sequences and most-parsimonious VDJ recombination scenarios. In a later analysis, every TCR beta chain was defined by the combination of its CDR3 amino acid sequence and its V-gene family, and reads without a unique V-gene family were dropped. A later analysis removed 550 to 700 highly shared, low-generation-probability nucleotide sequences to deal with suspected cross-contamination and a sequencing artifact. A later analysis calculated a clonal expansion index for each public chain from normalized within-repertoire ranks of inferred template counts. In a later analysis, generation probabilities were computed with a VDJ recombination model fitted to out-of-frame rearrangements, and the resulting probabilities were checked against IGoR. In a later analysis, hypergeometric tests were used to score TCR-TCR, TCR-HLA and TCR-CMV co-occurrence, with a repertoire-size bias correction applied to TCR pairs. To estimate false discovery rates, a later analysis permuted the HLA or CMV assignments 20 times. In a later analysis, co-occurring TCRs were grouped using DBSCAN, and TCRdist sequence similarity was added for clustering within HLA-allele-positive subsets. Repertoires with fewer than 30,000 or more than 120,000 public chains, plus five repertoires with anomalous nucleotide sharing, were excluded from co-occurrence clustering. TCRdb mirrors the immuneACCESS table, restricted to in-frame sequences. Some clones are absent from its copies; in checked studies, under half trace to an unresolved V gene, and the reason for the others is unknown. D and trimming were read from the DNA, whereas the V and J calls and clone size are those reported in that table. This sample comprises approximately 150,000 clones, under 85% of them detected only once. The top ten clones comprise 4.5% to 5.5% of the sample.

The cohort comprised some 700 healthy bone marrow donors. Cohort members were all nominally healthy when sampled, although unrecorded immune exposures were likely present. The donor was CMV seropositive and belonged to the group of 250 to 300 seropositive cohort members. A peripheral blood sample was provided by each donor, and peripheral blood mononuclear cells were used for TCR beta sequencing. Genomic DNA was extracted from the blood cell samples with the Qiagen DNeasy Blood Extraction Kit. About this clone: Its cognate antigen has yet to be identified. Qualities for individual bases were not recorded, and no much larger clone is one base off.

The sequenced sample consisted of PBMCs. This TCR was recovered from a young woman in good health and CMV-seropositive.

The nucleotide sequence reads TGCGCCAGCAGCTTCACTTCGGACAGGTTCTATGGCTACACCTTC. Translated, it reads CASSFTSDRFYGYTF. This sequence uses TRBV5-1 and TRBJ1-2; TRBD1 agrees with 7 junctional bases. There are 15 amino acids in the CDR3, from cysteine to phenylalanine inclusive. The retained sequence is limited to the CDR3, 45 bases, with the frame set at the first base. CDR1 and CDR2 were assigned from the germline V gene as SGHRS and YFSETQ. Clipping removes 2 bases from V and 4 bases from J, with 8 as the unmatched junction base count.